A single sample is the source of the 32 T cell receptor beta chains below, sequenced in a study of T cells after posttransplantation cyclophosphamide. The assay was immunoSEQ multiplex PCR, and TCRdb's table has in-frame clones only and misses some. Among about 47,000 clones listed, roughly nine tenths were seen once. The sample consisted of PBMCs. These receptors all stem from a woman aged 45-65 years in good health and a related stem cell transplant donor.

The J gene is TRBJ2-6, the V gene TRBV14; D gene ambiguous. V lost 4 bases to trimming and J lost 4 bases, with 8 bases between them. This CDR3 comprises 14 residues. Germline loops: CDR1 SGHDN, CDR2 FVKESK. Here the CDR3 DNA reads TGTGCCAGCAGCCCCAACGCGGGGGCCAACGTCCTGACTTTC. It encodes CASSPNAGANVLTF.

V gene TRBV19 combines with J gene TRBJ2-7, with 7 bases lining up with TRBD1. V was pared by 3 bases and J by 2 bases, with 7 bases of the junction left unmatched. The CDR3 runs to 15 residues. Germline V gene lookup returns CDR1 LNHDA and CDR2 SQIVND (reference sequence). The CDR3 nucleotides read TGTGCCAGTAGTATTCGGTCTCAGGGGGCCTACGAGCAGTACTTC. Translating it yields CASSIRSQGAYEQYF.

The rearrangement uses TRBV11-2 and TRBJ2-7, with a weak D call TRBD2 (6 bases). The V end lost 3 bases, the J end lost 4 bases, and 22 bases lay between the germline ends. Germline lookup yields CDR1 SGHAT and CDR2 FQNNGV. The CDR3 covers 17 residues. CDR3 DNA sequence: TGTGCCAGCAGCTTGGGGCGGGGAGGCGGGGTAACATACGAGCAGTACTTC. Translated, it gives CASSLGRGGGVTYEQYF.

The chain has TRBV7-9 and TRBJ2-2; D possibly corresponds to TRBD2 (6 bases). Deletions cut 2 bases from V and 1 base from J, with 11 bases between. The germline gives CDR1 SEHNR, CDR2 FQNEAQ (reference sequence). The CDR3 has 16 residues. CDR3 bases: TGTGCCAGCAGCTTAAGCCGGGGGAAGAACACCGGGGAGCTGTTTTTT. It codes for CASSLSRGKNTGELFF.

This rearrangement joins TRBV29-1 to TRBJ2-1; 8 nucleotides agree with TRBD2. The CDR3 has 14 amino acids. With V trimmed by 4 bases and J by 9 bases, 11 bases remained unmatched. Germline V gene lookup returns CDR1 SQVTM and CDR2 ANQGSEA. CDR3 nucleotides: TGCAGCGTTGTCGGCCCAGCGGGAGTGATTGAGCAGTTCTTC. Translated, it gives CSVVGPAGVIEQFF.

DNA of the CDR3: TGTGCCAGCAGTGGGACTAGCGGGGGGATATACAATGAGCAGTTCTTC. It yields the protein CASSGTSGGIYNEQFF. The chain recombines TRBV25-1 with TRBJ2-1; 14 bases line up with TRBD2. The V segment lost 4 bases and the J segment 4 bases; nucleotides outside the gene matches: 3. The CDR3 contains 16 residues. Germline assignment: CDR1 MGHDK and CDR2 SYGVNS.

The chain employs TRBV28 and TRBJ1-6; possibly TRBD1 for D (6 bases). The V gene's germline CDR1 is MDHEN and CDR2 SYDVKM. The germline V and J ends were trimmed by 1 base and 6 bases, with 13 bases remaining between them. This CDR3 region has 16 residues. The CDR3 region is CASSLSGVSVNSPLHF. The CDR3 nucleotides are TGTGCCAGCAGTTTATCAGGGGTGTCGGTTAATTCACCCCTCCACTTT.

The chain has TRBV4-2 and TRBJ2-1, with 7 bases matching TRBD1. Germline V CDR1 and CDR2: LGHNA, YNFKEQ. This CDR3 is built from 16 residues. With 2 bases clipped from V and 5 bases from J, the junction kept 9 bases outside the gene matches. CDR3 coding DNA: TGTGCCAGCAGCCAAAAACCGGGACAGCCCGACAATGAGCAGTTCTTC. This sequence encodes CASSQKPGQPDNEQFF.

V and J are TRBV19 and TRBJ2-1, with TRBD2 matching 11 bases. The ends lost 6 bases at V and 5 bases at J; junction bases unmatched: 9. Germline CDR1 reads LNHDA; CDR2 reads SQIVND (reference sequence). The CDR3 has 16 amino acids. This chain's CDR3 is CASSLAGGGGHNEQFF. Here the CDR3 DNA reads TGTGCCAGTAGCCTAGCGGGGGGCGGTGGTCACAATGAGCAGTTCTTC.

CDR3 in DNA: TGTGCCAGCAGCGACCCAGGGGACCCGGGCGGGCAGTTCTTC. This sequence encodes CASSDPGDPGGQFF. The genes are TRBV2 and TRBJ2-1, with D perhaps TRBD1 (6 bases). V was shortened by 6 bases and J by 12 bases, with 21 bases between the two germline ends. From germline, CDR1 is SNHLY and CDR2 FYNNEI. The CDR3 contains 14 residues.

The chain has TRBV6-5 and TRBJ1-1, with D unclear. The CDR3 loop spans 13 amino acids. Trimming shortened V by 6 bases and J by 8 bases, and 16 bases separated the two germline ends. CDR1 and CDR2 from the germline V gene are MNHEY and SVGAGI. For the CDR3, the DNA is TGTGCCAGCAGCGTACCTGACGGAGGAGAAGCTTTCTTT. It codes for CASSVPDGGEAFF.

The J gene is TRBJ1-4, the V gene TRBV5-1; D unclear. Trimming took off 3 bases at V and 8 bases at J, with 14 bases between the two ends. This CDR3 contains 14 residues. Germline CDR1 and CDR2: SGHRS and YFSETQ. The CDR3, as DNA: TGCGCCAGCAGCTCGGGGTATGAAGGGGAAAAACTGTTTTTT. Translation: CASSSGYEGEKLFF.

The chain has TRBV28 and TRBJ2-1, with 12 bases fitting TRBD2. The CDR3 is 14 residues long. The V and J ends lost 7 bases and 8 bases, in that order; junction bases with no gene match: 6. Per germline, CDR1 MDHEN and CDR2 SYDVKM. CDR3 sequence: CASTRLAGDDEQFF. Here the CDR3 DNA reads TGTGCCAGCACCCGACTAGCGGGAGACGATGAGCAGTTCTTC.

In its sample, this clone was seen a few times. J is TRBJ2-7 and V is TRBV6-1, with 7 bases lining up with TRBD1. Germline V gives CDR1 MNHNS, CDR2 SASEGT. V was clipped by 5 bases and J by 5 bases; unmatched bases: 6. CDR3 length: 13 residues. CDR3 in amino acids: CASSIRDSDEQYF. The CDR3 nucleotides read TGTGCCAGCAGTATCCGGGACAGTGACGAGCAGTACTTC.

The chain carries TRBV19 and TRBJ1-5; D uncertain. Germline V gives CDR1 LNHDA, CDR2 SQIVND (reference sequence). V was cut by 3 bases and J by 1 base, with 10 bases left in between. CDR3 length: 15 residues. CDR3 bases: TGTGCCAGTAGTATCTTTTCAGGCAGCAATCAGCCCCAGCATTTT. Translation: CASSIFSGSNQPQHF.

The V and J genes are TRBV4-1 and TRBJ1-3, with D uncertain. The germline V and J ends were trimmed by 1 base and 0 bases, with 4 bases remaining between them. CDR3 length: 14 amino acids. Germline V gene lookup returns CDR1 MGHRA and CDR2 YSYEKL. CDR3 DNA: TGCGCCAGCAGCCAAGTAGACTCTGGAAACACCATATATTTT. This encodes CASSQVDSGNTIYF.

V is TRBV5-1 and J is TRBJ2-7; TRBD2 matches at 9 bases. Germline-derived CDR1 and CDR2 are SGHRS and YFSETQ. Trimming removed 2 bases from V and 5 bases from J; junction bases left unmatched: 8. The CDR3 is 15 residues long. CDR3 sequence: CASSFGRGGPHEQYF. CDR3 sequence (DNA): TGCGCCAGCAGCTTCGGGCGGGGGGGCCCCCACGAGCAGTACTTC.

The V and J genes are TRBV10-3 and TRBJ2-3, with TRBD1 matching 9 bases. This CDR3 spans 14 amino acids. Germline lookup yields CDR1 ENHRY and CDR2 SYGVKD. After removal of 8 bases from V and 5 bases from J, the junction contained 8 bases not matched to a gene. The DNA for the CDR3 is TGTGCCATCGGGAGACAGGGGGTAGAAGATACGCAGTATTTT. It yields the protein CAIGRQGVEDTQYF.

This clone appeared a single time. V usage is TRBV5-1 and J usage is TRBJ1-1; D not resolved. The CDR3 is 13 residues long. Deletions cut 2 bases from V and 1 base from J, with 6 bases between. Germline values: CDR1 SGHRS, CDR2 YFSETQ. The CDR3 DNA follows: TGCGCCAGCAGCTTCGACACGAACACTGAAGCTTTCTTT. Translated: CASSFDTNTEAFF.

The chain is built from TRBV2 and TRBJ2-7, with 8 nucleotides matching TRBD1. J gave up 7 bases and V 4 bases, and 12 bases lay outside the gene matches. The length of the CDR3 is 15 residues. From germline, CDR1 is SNHLY and CDR2 FYNNEI. In DNA, the CDR3 is TGTGCCAGCAGTGGGGGGACAGGTGGTTTTGGAGAGCAGTACTTC. Its protein product is CASSGGTGGFGEQYF.

This chain joins TRBV6-6 and TRBJ2-5; D not certain. The ends were cut back, 0 bases at V and 5 bases at J, with 10 bases in the middle. This CDR3 region has 14 residues. From germline, CDR1 is MNHNY and CDR2 SVGAGI (reference sequence). The CDR3 loop reads CASSYSDKLETQYF. DNA of the CDR3: TGTGCCAGCAGTTACTCCGACAAATTGGAGACCCAGTACTTC.

This chain links TRBV28 with TRBJ2-5; no clear D. TRBJ2-7 explains the end of the DNA better; the J call may be wrong. The germline gives CDR1 MDHEN, CDR2 SYDVKM. This CDR3 has 13 residues. This CDR3 reads CASSPSPESEQYF. The CDR3 region has the DNA TGTGCCAGCAGTCCATCCCCGGAAAGCGAGCAGTACTTC.

The rearrangement joins TRBV27 to TRBJ1-2; 8 bases are shared with TRBD1. The CDR3 sequence is 14 residues long. The J segment lost 5 bases and the V segment lost 5 bases, leaving 7 bases of the junction unmatched. The germline V gene has CDR1 MNHEY and CDR2 SMNVEV (reference sequence). The CDR3 DNA follows: TGTGCCAGCAGTGTACAGGGGGTGGGGTATGGCTACACCTTC. Protein product: CASSVQGVGYGYTF.

This clone was counted a few times. This chain links TRBV10-2 with TRBJ1-3; D call uncertain. CDR3 length: 15 amino acids. V shed 10 bases and J shed 0 bases, with 16 bases lying between them. The germline CDR1 and CDR2 sequences are WSHSY and SAAADI. The CDR3 reads CATALQRASGNTIYF. CDR3 nucleotides: TGCGCCACCGCCTTACAGAGAGCCTCTGGAAACACCATATATTTT.

The V gene is TRBV5-1, the J gene TRBJ2-5, with a weak D call TRBD2 (6 bases). CDR1 is SGHRS and CDR2 is YFSETQ in the germline V gene. Trimming left V 4 bases short and J 5 bases short, with 15 bases between. This CDR3 is built from 14 residues. This CDR3 reads CASSPGTSSETQYF. The CDR3 region has the DNA TGCGCCAGCAGCCCCGGAACTAGCAGCGAGACCCAGTACTTC.

This sequence joins TRBV7-2 and TRBJ2-7; TRBD1 might be the D (5 bases). Germline V gene data show CDR1 as SGHTA and CDR2 as FQGNSA. The V and J ends lost 1 base and 3 bases respectively, with 7 bases between them. The CDR3 runs to 13 residues. The CDR3 reads CASSLDQGYEQYF. In DNA, the CDR3 is TGTGCCAGCAGCTTAGACCAGGGCTACGAGCAGTACTTC.

This chain uses TRBV19 with TRBJ2-3, with 8 bases that match TRBD2. The CDR3 contains 16 residues. CDR1 is LNHDA and CDR2 is SQIVND in the germline V gene (reference sequence). Trimming at V came to 5 bases and at J to 7 bases, leaving 14 bases not matched to a gene. Written as DNA, the CDR3 is TGTGCCAGTAGTCTGGGGACTAGTGAAGGGGAAAATACGCAGTATTTT. Its protein product is CASSLGTSEGENTQYF.

The V and J genes are TRBV10-1 and TRBJ2-1, with TRBD2 matching 7 bases. The length of the CDR3 is 13 residues. Losses at the gene ends were 0 bases for V and 7 bases for J; bases not matched to a gene: 0. Germline V lookup: CDR1 WNHNN, CDR2 SYGVQD (reference sequence). CDR3 nucleotides: TGCGCCAGCAGTGAGTCCGGGGGGAATGAGCAGTTCTTC. Amino acids: CASSESGGNEQFF.

In DNA, the CDR3 is TGTGCCAGTAGTATAGTCTCCAATGAGCAGTTCTTC. Its translation is CASSIVSNEQFF. The chain links TRBV19 to TRBJ2-1; D unclear. This CDR3 contains 12 residues. Germline V gives CDR1 LNHDA, CDR2 SQIVND (reference sequence). Trimming shortened V by 1 base and J by 6 bases, and 4 bases separated the two germline ends.

The rearrangement uses TRBV9 and TRBJ2-7; 8 bases match TRBD1. J was trimmed by 2 bases and V by 3 bases; bases with no gene match: 4. CDR1 and CDR2 (germline): SGDLS, YYNGEE. This CDR3 comprises 14 residues. The CDR3: CASSDGQGAYEQYF. In nucleotides, the CDR3 is TGTGCCAGCAGCGATGGACAGGGAGCCTACGAGCAGTACTTC.

This chain links TRBV4-1 with TRBJ1-1; TRBD1 matches 7 bases. Germline values: CDR1 MGHRA, CDR2 YSYEKL. The CDR3 spans 17 residues. The J segment lost 3 bases and the V segment lost 0 bases, leaving 10 bases of the junction unmatched. CDR3 coding DNA: TGCGCCAGCAGCCAAGATAGGGCAGGGGGTGCAGACACTGAAGCTTTCTTT. Residues: CASSQDRAGGADTEAFF.

This clone has a single count. The chain is built from TRBV9 and TRBJ1-2; D might be TRBD1 (6 bases). Germline V gene lookup returns CDR1 SGDLS and CDR2 YYNGEE. V was clipped by 3 bases and J by 3 bases, with 15 bases between them. This CDR3 contains 15 residues. CDR3 region: CASSETGLPHYGYTF. The CDR3 DNA is TGTGCCAGCAGCGAGACAGGACTCCCCCACTATGGCTACACCTTC.